This section outlines one TCR beta chain sequence together with its context. The record originates from a study of blood T cells in healthy people across ages. The V gene end was trimmed by 0 bases and the J gene end by 11 bases; junction bases not matched to a gene: 6. This CDR3 spans 13 amino acids. With a J-beta primer mix and a sample-barcoded 5' primer, a second PCR ran roughly 6 to 11 cycles. Each CDR3 protein is one row after TCRdb ran MiXCR on the 5' RACE reads. The sample consists of around 790,000 distinct CDR3 sequences, around 42% of them appearing once. Sequences were obtained from blood. This receptor was taken from a man in his sixties in good health. This chain links TRBV12-3 or TRBV12-4 with TRBJ2-5; 7 nucleotides match TRBD1. The CDR3 sequence is CASSLATGWGQYF. Here the CDR3 DNA reads TGTGCCAGCAGTTTAGCGACAGGGTGGGGGCAGTACTTC.